The sequence of this TCR beta chain was determined in a study of cytomegalovirus exposure and HLA in healthy donors. Remarks on this clone: What it recognizes is unknown.

V trimming: 4 bases; J trimming: 1 base; junction bases outside the gene matches: 14. Per germline, CDR1 MGHRA and CDR2 YSYEKL. The CDR3 covers 19 residues. Whole-study findings and limits: When presence/absence was analysed, sequencing depth was taken to be roughly uniform across donors.

13 Jbeta primers and 60 Vbeta primers were used for the PCR. The assay was immunoSEQ multiplex PCR, and TCRdb's table has in-frame clones only and misses some. The listing records some 120,000 clones. Specimen: PBMCs. The sequence came from a man aged 35 to 55 in good health and CMV-seropositive. The genes are TRBV4-1 and TRBJ2-3, with TRBD2 identical over 10 bases. The chain's CDR3 is CASSPTSGPLAGGTDTQYF. The DNA for the CDR3 is TGCGCCAGCAGCCCCACCTCGGGGCCCCTAGCGGGGGGCACAGATACGCAGTATTTT.